Presented here are 30 T cell receptor beta chains from one specimen sequenced in a study of OX40 agonist ivuxolimab in advanced cancers. Sequencing was performed with immunoSEQ multiplex PCR; in TCRdb, only in-frame clones are kept and a portion is missing. The profile covers tens of thousands of clones, with roughly nine tenths appearing a single time and approximately 0.99% taken by the ten largest. This specimen was CD4+ or CD8+ T cells sorted from blood, taken in a trial of the OX40 agonist ivuxolimab. The origin of the receptors is an adult with an advanced solid tumor such as melanoma, head and neck, liver or kidney cancer.

Here the CDR3 DNA reads TGTGCCAGCAGTCCCGGGGACAGTAGCAATCAGCCCCAGCATTTT. Translation gives CASSPGDSSNQPQHF. The rearrangement uses TRBV11-2 and TRBJ1-5; 7 bases are a match to TRBD1. The CDR3 is 15 amino acids. V lost 6 bases, J lost 0 bases, and 5 bases stayed unmatched. CDR1 SGHAT and CDR2 FQNNGV come from the germline V gene.

The V gene is TRBV7-2, the J gene TRBJ1-1, with TRBD1 matching over 8 bases. V lost 0 bases and J lost 1; bases outside the gene matches: 1. The CDR3 sequence is 15 residues long. CDR1 is SGHTA, CDR2 FQGNSA, per germline. The CDR3, as DNA: TGTGCCAGCAGCTTAGCAGACAGGGGGAACACTGAAGCTTTCTTT. Translating it yields CASSLADRGNTEAFF.

V and J are TRBV11-2 and TRBJ2-3; 15 nucleotides line up with TRBD2. The CDR3 is made up of 18 amino acids. V lost 1 base to trimming and J lost 3 bases; unmatched junction nucleotides: 5. CDR1 is SGHAT, CDR2 FQNNGV, per germline. CDR3 coding DNA: TGTGCCAGCAGCTTAGGTGGACTAGCGGGAGGGCAAACAGATACGCAGTATTTT. Amino acid sequence: CASSLGGLAGGQTDTQYF.

The chain has TRBV19 and TRBJ2-1; TRBD2 matches 12 bases. V gave up 0 bases and J gave up 3 bases; unmatched junction bases: 12. CDR3 length: 20 residues. Germline loops: CDR1 LNHDA, CDR2 SQIVND (reference sequence). CDR3 residues: CASSIDRASGRDVVYNEQFF. As DNA, the CDR3 is TGTGCCAGTAGTATAGATCGGGCTAGCGGGAGGGATGTTGTCTACAATGAGCAGTTCTTC.

The gene calls are TRBV7-9 and TRBJ2-2; 10 bases match TRBD1. Trimming at V came to 10 bases and at J to 7 bases, leaving 6 bases not matched to a gene. Germline V gene data show CDR1 as SEHNR and CDR2 as FQNEAQ (reference sequence). CDR3 length: 13 residues. CDR3 sequence reads: CAIDRGRFGELFF. The CDR3 region has the DNA TGTGCCATCGACAGGGGGCGCTTCGGGGAGCTGTTTTTT.

The CDR3 DNA is TGTGCCAGCAGCTTAATGGTGGCAGTCGGGGCCTACGAGCAGTACTTC. This sequence encodes CASSLMVAVGAYEQYF. The J gene is TRBJ2-7, the V gene TRBV11-2; the D gene is possibly TRBD2 (5 bases). Germline CDR1 and CDR2: SGHAT and FQNNGV. V was pared by 2 bases and J by 2 bases, with 16 bases between. This CDR3 has 16 residues. The full variable domain, rest sourced from reference TRBV11-2 and TRBJ2-7, is EAGVAQSPRYKIIEKRQSVAFWCNPISGHATLYWYQQILGQGPKLLIQFQNNGVVDDSQLPKDRFSAERLKGVDSTLKIQPAKLEDSAVYLCASSLMVAVGAYEQYFGPGTRLTVT.

This sequence joins TRBV27 and TRBJ1-2; 9 bases map to TRBD1. CDR1 is MNHEY and CDR2 is SMNVEV in the germline V gene (reference sequence). Losses at the gene ends were 4 bases for V and 7 bases for J; bases not matched to a gene: 4. The CDR3 is 13 amino acids. CDR3 nucleotide sequence: TGTGCCAGCAGTTCACAGGGGGCTGCTGGCTACACCTTC. Its protein is CASSSQGAAGYTF.

Of note for this clone: The sample has other DNA sequences that encode this CDR3 too. V is TRBV5-5 and J is TRBJ1-5; a possible D gene is TRBD1 (5 bases). The V gene's germline CDR1 is SGHKS and CDR2 YYEKEE (reference sequence). With 3 bases removed from V and 4 bases from J, the gap between germline ends came to 14 bases. This CDR3 has 15 residues. CDR3 DNA: TGTGCCAGCAGCTCGGGACCGGGACGGAATCAGCCCCAGCATTTT. Translating gives CASSSGPGRNQPQHF.

This chain connects TRBV30 to TRBJ2-7, with D maybe TRBD1 (5 bases). Germline V gene lookup returns CDR1 GTSNPN and CDR2 SVGIG (reference sequence). V shed 2 bases and J shed 2 bases, with 7 bases lying between them. There are 12 residues in the CDR3. The CDR3 sequence: CAWSTRAYEQYF. The CDR3 DNA is TGTGCCTGGAGTACCAGGGCCTACGAGCAGTACTTC.

V usage is TRBV5-1 and J usage is TRBJ1-4, with no clear D. Germline V lookup: CDR1 SGHRS, CDR2 YFSETQ. V lost 0 bases and J 0 bases, leaving 6 bases between the germline ends. This CDR3 region has 15 residues. CDR3 DNA sequence: TGCGCCAGCAGCTTGGGCCAGGCAACTAATGAAAAACTGTTTTTT. Translating it yields CASSLGQATNEKLFF.

The V gene is TRBV7-3, the J gene TRBJ2-5; 8 bases are shared with TRBD1. V lost 5 bases and J lost 1; bases outside the gene matches: 6. Germline CDR1 is SGHTA and CDR2 is FQGTGA. The CDR3 covers 15 residues. CDR3 nucleotide sequence: TGTGCCAGCAGCAGGACGGGACAGGCCCAAGAGACCCAGTACTTC. Translating it yields CASSRTGQAQETQYF. The full variable domain, in which reference TRBV7-3 and TRBJ2-5 provide the parts outside the CDR3, is GAGVSQTPSNKVTEKGKYVELRCDPISGHTALYWYRQSLGQGPEFLIYFQGTGAADDSGLPNDRFFAVRPEGSVSTLKIQRTERGDSAVYLCASSRTGQAQETQYFGPGTRLLVL.

V usage is TRBV5-1 and J usage is TRBJ1-4, with TRBD1 as a possible D gene (5 bases). This CDR3 has 13 amino acids. The germline V and J ends were trimmed by 4 bases and 5 bases, with 9 bases remaining between them. Germline CDR1 SGHRS, CDR2 YFSETQ. This CDR3 reads CASSPGRNEKLFF. The CDR3, as DNA: TGCGCCAGCAGCCCGGGACGGAATGAAAAACTGTTTTTT.

The V gene is TRBV14, the J gene TRBJ1-3; 7 bases line up with TRBD1. Germline assignment: CDR1 SGHDN and CDR2 FVKESK. The CDR3 contains 13 residues. The trim removed 6 bases at V and 2 bases at J, leaving 1 base unmatched. Written as DNA, the CDR3 is TGTGCCAGCAGGGGACAGCCTGGAAACACCATATATTTT. Amino acid sequence: CASRGQPGNTIYF.

The chain recombines TRBV5-6 with TRBJ1-5; D remains ambiguous. There are 14 residues in the CDR3. V dropped 0 bases and J dropped 3 bases, with 7 bases sitting between them. CDR1 is SGHDT and CDR2 is YYEEEE in the germline V gene. The CDR3 protein is CASSLGGNNQPQHF. The CDR3 DNA is TGTGCCAGCAGCTTGGGGGGAAACAATCAGCCCCAGCATTTT.

The CDR3 is CASSSSPQGEIDTGELFF. CDR3 sequence (DNA): TGCGCCAGCAGCTCTTCACCCCAGGGAGAGATAGACACCGGGGAGCTGTTTTTT. The V and J genes are TRBV5-1 and TRBJ2-2, with D possibly called TRBD1 or TRBD2 (5 bases each). V shed 3 bases and J shed 3 bases, with 21 bases lying between them. Germline CDR1 reads SGHRS; CDR2 reads YFSETQ. This CDR3 contains 18 residues.

The DNA of the CDR3 is TGTGCCAGCAGCTTGGCTCGGAGCTATGGCTACACCTTC. It is translated as CASSLARSYGYTF. V and J are TRBV4-2 and TRBJ1-2; D gene ambiguous. V lost 5 bases to trimming and J lost 4 bases, with 11 bases between them. The germline V gene encodes CDR1 LGHNA and CDR2 YNFKEQ. This CDR3 has 13 amino acids.

The gene calls are TRBV7-2 and TRBJ2-1; tentative D call: TRBD2 (6 bases). CDR3 length equals 15 residues. The V end was cut by 5 bases, the J end by 4 bases, with 15 bases between. Germline V gene data show CDR1 as SGHTA and CDR2 as FQGNSA. For the CDR3, the DNA is TGTGCCAGCAGCGTGCAAGCTAGCGAATACAATGAGCAGTTCTTC. Translating gives CASSVQASEYNEQFF.

For this clone: Given a much more abundant clone one base away, this may be a read error. This CDR3 is also generated by other DNA sequences in the sample. The genes are TRBV7-9 and TRBJ1-5; D is undetermined. Germline values: CDR1 SEHNR, CDR2 FQNEAQ (reference sequence). The CDR3 has 12 residues. With 5 bases removed from V and 5 bases from J, the gap between germline ends came to 7 bases. The chain's CDR3 is CASSPGDQPQHF. The DNA for the CDR3 is TGTGCCAGCAGCCCAGGAGATCAGCCCCAGCATTTT. The full variable domain, with the rest looked up from reference TRBV7-9 and TRBJ1-5, is DTGVSQNPRHKITKRGQNVTFRCDPISEHNRLYWYRQTLGQGPEFLTYFQNEAQLEKSRLLSDRFSAERPKGSFSTLEIQRTEQGDSAMYLCASSPGDQPQHFGDGTRLSIL.

Details on this clone: Relative to the germline gene, one junction end is altered; a read error may explain this. The gene calls are TRBV7-8 and TRBJ2-7; weak D call: TRBD2 (6 bases). Germline V gives CDR1 SGHVS, CDR2 FQNEAQ. CDR3 length equals 17 residues. The CDR3 coding sequence is TGTGCCGGCAGTTACCGCACTCTTACAGGAGGACTATTCGAGCAGTACTTC. As protein: CAGSYRTLTGGLFEQYF.

This sequence joins TRBV7-6 and TRBJ1-1; TRBD1 matches 8 bases. CDR3 size: 13 residues. The V gene end was trimmed by 5 bases and the J gene end by 3 bases; junction bases not matched to a gene: 2. In germline, CDR1 is SGHVS, CDR2 FNYEAQ. CDR3 sequence: CASSLDRDTEAFF. In DNA form, the CDR3 reads TGTGCCAGCAGCCTGGACAGGGACACTGAAGCTTTCTTT.

This clone was detected a few times. The gene calls are TRBV28 and TRBJ2-7, with 13 bases lining up with TRBD2. Trimming took 4 bases from V and 5 from J; bases not matched to a gene: 8. This CDR3 spans 16 amino acids. The germline CDR1 and CDR2 sequences are MDHEN and SYDVKM. DNA for the CDR3: TGTGCCAGCAGTTCGGGACTAGCGGGAAGTCACAACGAGCAGTACTTC. Protein: CASSSGLAGSHNEQYF. Filled out from reference TRBV28 and TRBJ2-7, the complete variable domain reads DVKVTQSSRYLVKRTGEKVFLECVQDMDHENMFWYRQDPGLGLRLIYFSYDVKMKEKGDIPEGYSVSREKKERFSLILESASTNQTSMYLCASSSGLAGSHNEQYFGPGTRLTVT.

The chain recombines TRBV21-1 with TRBJ2-7; the table's D call of TRBD2 was not tested on the DNA. TRBV21-1 constitutes a pseudogene. This CDR3 region has 15 residues. The CDR3 reads CASIPEREGLREQYF. CDR3 sequence (DNA): TGTGCCAGCATACCCGAGCGGGAGGGCCTTCGGGAGCAGTACTTC.

The rearrangement joins TRBV19 to TRBJ2-1; 8 nucleotides line up with TRBD1. The germline V gene encodes CDR1 LNHDA and CDR2 SQIVND (reference sequence). V trimming: 9 bases; J trimming: 2 bases; junction bases outside the gene matches: 3. The CDR3 consists of 13 residues. The CDR3 bases are TGTGCCAGCAAACAGGGGGCCTACAATGAGCAGTTCTTC. This translates into CASKQGAYNEQFF.

V usage is TRBV6-5 and J usage is TRBJ2-7, with 8 bases aligning to TRBD1. CDR3 length: 12 residues. Germline CDR1 reads MNHEY; CDR2 reads SVGAGI. The ends lost 6 bases at V and 5 bases at J; junction bases unmatched: 3. The CDR3 DNA sequence: TGTGCCAGCAGGCAGGGGGCCGACGAGCAGTACTTC. Residues: CASRQGADEQYF.

The chain carries TRBV18 and TRBJ2-1; D might be TRBD2 (7 bases). With 4 bases removed from V and 0 bases from J, the gap between germline ends came to 13 bases. This CDR3 is built from 16 residues. CDR1 is KGHSH and CDR2 is LQKENI in the germline V gene. This CDR3 reads CASSLQGRDSYNEQFF. The CDR3 nucleotides are TGTGCCAGCTCACTCCAGGGGAGGGACTCCTACAATGAGCAGTTCTTC.

The V call is TRBV11-2, the J call TRBJ2-5, with 9 bases that match TRBD2. The germline CDR1 and CDR2 sequences are SGHAT and FQNNGV. V dropped 5 bases and J dropped 3; count of bases not matched to a gene: 4. CDR3 length equals 14 residues. The CDR3 bases are TGTGCCAGCAGCCTGGGACTAGCAGAAGAGACCCAGTACTTC. Amino acids: CASSLGLAEETQYF.

The chain combines TRBV7-2 with TRBJ2-7; D remains unclear. The V and J ends lost 4 bases and 2 bases respectively, with 15 bases between them. This CDR3 has 15 residues. Per germline, CDR1 SGHTA and CDR2 FQGNSA. The CDR3 loop is CASSSPGLQTYEQYF. Written as DNA, the CDR3 is TGTGCCAGCAGCTCGCCAGGCTTACAAACCTACGAGCAGTACTTC.

The rearrangement uses TRBV28 and TRBJ1-5; TRBD1 might be the D (5 bases). Germline-derived CDR1 and CDR2 are MDHEN and SYDVKM. The CDR3 runs to 15 residues. V was clipped by 10 bases and J by 1 base, with 17 bases between them. DNA of the CDR3: TGTGCCACCGGTCCGGGGGGACGGAGCAATCAGCCCCAGCATTTT. Amino acids: CATGPGGRSNQPQHF.

With regard to this clone: This same CDR3 is encoded by further DNA sequences in the sample. CDR3 DNA: TGTGCCAGCACCTACACCGGGGAGCTGTTTTTT. This sequence encodes CASTYTGELFF. J is TRBJ2-2 and V is TRBV2; D gene uncertain. This CDR3 is 11 amino acids long. Trimming stripped 7 bases from V and 3 bases from J, with 3 bases between. The V gene's germline CDR1 is SNHLY and CDR2 FYNNEI.

V gene TRBV5-6 combines with J gene TRBJ2-5, with TRBD1 identical over 7 bases. The germline V gene has CDR1 SGHDT and CDR2 YYEEEE. V lost 4 bases to trimming and J lost 2 bases; unmatched junction nucleotides: 14. The CDR3 is made up of 17 amino acids. Here the CDR3 DNA reads TGTGCCAGCAGCCCCTTCGGACAGGCCCCATCACAAGAGACCCAGTACTTC. As protein: CASSPFGQAPSQETQYF. Based on the CDR3 plus reference TRBV5-6 and TRBJ2-5, the full variable domain is DAGVTQSPTHLIKTRGQQVTLRCSPKSGHDTVSWYQQALGQGPQFIFQYYEEEERQRGNFPDRFSGHQFPNYSSELNVNALLLGDSALYLCASSPFGQAPSQETQYFGPGTRLLVL.